The 20 T cell receptor beta chains presented below share a single source sample, sequenced in a study of yellow fever vaccine responses in identical twins. A single record per CDR3 protein comes from TCRdb applying MiXCR to the RT-PCR reads. The sample contains about 1,100 distinct CDR3 sequences, approximately 88% of which appear only once. Material: T cells from blood (PBMCs), unsorted or a sorted subset (not recorded which), obtained before or after yellow fever vaccination (not recorded which). The source is a woman under 30 who received the yellow fever vaccine.

In its sample, this clonotype was seen a few times. V is TRBV4-1 and J is TRBJ1-2; no reliable D call. The V gene's germline CDR1 is MGHRA and CDR2 YSYEKL. Between the trimmed V and J ends, which lost 0 bases and 2 bases, there was a span of 10 bases. The CDR3 sequence is 15 residues long. DNA for the CDR3: TGCGCCAGCAGCCAAGATCCGGAAGGAAACTATGGCTACACCTTC. Protein product: CASSQDPEGNYGYTF.

The chain links TRBV10-3 to TRBJ1-2; 9 nucleotides agree with TRBD1. This CDR3 spans 17 amino acids. CDR1 and CDR2 from the germline V gene are ENHRY and SYGVKD. Trimming cost V 6 bases and J 4 bases; bases outside gene matches: 15. In DNA, the CDR3 is TGTGCCATCAGCACCGGGACAGGGCTTTTCCGTGGCTATGGCTACACCTTC. This sequence encodes CAISTGTGLFRGYGYTF.

The chain combines TRBV15 with TRBJ2-7; D unclear. The ends were cut back, 0 bases at V and 0 bases at J, with 15 bases in the middle. The germline CDR1 and CDR2 sequences are LNHNV and YYDKDF (reference sequence). The CDR3 runs to 17 residues. The CDR3, as DNA: TGTGCCACCAGCAGAGACCCCTCTGCTTACGCCTCCTACGAGCAGTACTTC. It codes for CATSRDPSAYASYEQYF.

This chain connects TRBV29-1 to TRBJ2-2; D gene unclear. Germline-derived CDR1 and CDR2 are SQVTM and ANQGSEA. Trimming removed 4 bases from V and 1 base from J, with 4 bases in between. There are 12 residues in the CDR3. The CDR3 reads CSVVQNTGELFF. The CDR3 DNA follows: TGCAGCGTTGTCCAGAACACCGGGGAGCTGTTTTTT.

The chain links TRBV6-2 or TRBV6-3 to TRBJ1-2; tentative D call: TRBD1 (5 bases). Trimming shortened V by 2 bases and J by 7 bases, and 11 bases separated the two germline ends. This CDR3 comprises 13 residues. From germline, CDR1 is MNHEY and CDR2 SVGEGT. The CDR3 nucleotides are TGTGCCAGCAGTTACGAAAGGGGTCGTGGCTACACCTTC. Its protein product is CASSYERGRGYTF.

The chain joins TRBV3-1 to TRBJ2-2; 8 bases map to TRBD1. The ends lost 3 bases at V and 5 bases at J; junction bases unmatched: 8. CDR1 LGHDT and CDR2 YNNKEL come from the germline V gene (reference sequence). The CDR3 runs to 16 residues. As DNA, the CDR3 is TGTGCCAGCAGCCAGAACAGGGGGATAGGAACCGGGGAGCTGTTTTTT. This encodes CASSQNRGIGTGELFF. The full variable domain, rest sourced from reference TRBV3-1 and TRBJ2-2, is DTAVSQTPKYLVTQMGNDKSIKCEQNLGHDTMYWYKQDSKKFLKIMFSYNNKELIINETVPNRFSPKSPDKAHLNLHINSLELGDSAVYFCASSQNRGIGTGELFFGEGSRLTVL.

This sequence joins TRBV3-1 and TRBJ1-5; 7 nucleotides align to TRBD1. The V gene end was trimmed by 4 bases and the J gene end by 4 bases; junction bases not matched to a gene: 4. The CDR3 length is 14 residues. Per the germline V gene, CDR1 is LGHDT and CDR2 is YNNKEL (reference sequence). CDR3 region: CASSPQQGNQPQHF. CDR3 coding DNA: TGTGCCAGCAGCCCTCAACAGGGGAATCAGCCCCAGCATTTT.

The V call is TRBV2, the J call TRBJ2-2; D is perhaps TRBD1 (6 bases). The ends were cut back, 4 bases at V and 4 bases at J, with 10 bases in the middle. This CDR3 is built from 14 residues. The germline V gene has CDR1 SNHLY and CDR2 FYNNEI. The CDR3 sequence is CASSGGQSTGELFF. The CDR3 DNA reads as TGTGCCAGCAGTGGCGGACAGTCCACCGGGGAGCTGTTTTTT.

The chain uses TRBV16 and TRBJ1-1; 7 nucleotides align to TRBD1. V trimming: 2 bases; J trimming: 6 bases; junction bases outside the gene matches: 3. CDR3 length equals 13 residues. In germline, CDR1 is KGHSY, CDR2 FQNENV. The CDR3 loop is CASSQIQGAEAFF. In DNA form, the CDR3 reads TGTGCCAGCAGCCAAATCCAGGGGGCTGAAGCTTTCTTT.

The gene calls are TRBV7-6 and TRBJ2-5, with TRBD2 matching over 7 bases. This CDR3 comprises 13 residues. Germline V lookup: CDR1 SGHVS, CDR2 FNYEAQ. Trimming at V came to 4 bases and at J to 4 bases, leaving 3 bases not matched to a gene. The CDR3 is CASSSGLGETQYF. CDR3 nucleotides: TGTGCCAGCAGCTCCGGACTAGGAGAGACCCAGTACTTC.

The CDR3 loop is CASRMVDTGELFF. CDR3 nucleotides: TGTGCCAGCAGGATGGTGGACACCGGGGAGCTGTTTTTT. The rearrangement links TRBV7-9 to TRBJ2-2; D gene ambiguous. Trimming took off 6 bases at V and 3 bases at J, with 8 bases between the two ends. The germline V gene encodes CDR1 SEHNR and CDR2 FQNEAQ (reference sequence). The CDR3 totals 13 residues.

The chain has TRBV18 and TRBJ2-1, with 7 bases identical to TRBD1. Per the germline V gene, CDR1 is KGHSH and CDR2 is LQKENI. V lost 5 bases and J lost 8; bases outside the gene matches: 9. CDR3 length equals 14 residues. The DNA for the CDR3 is TGTGCCAGCTCAGCCGCCGGGGACAGCGATGAGCAGTTCTTC. Translated, it gives CASSAAGDSDEQFF.

This clonotype came up a few times. V is TRBV11-1 and J is TRBJ2-1; a possible D gene is TRBD2 (6 bases). This CDR3 region has 14 residues. Per the germline V gene, CDR1 is SGHAT and CDR2 is FQDESV (reference sequence). Between the trimmed V and J ends, which lost 4 bases and 4 bases, there was a span of 11 bases. This chain's CDR3 is CASSSPGTYNEQFF. DNA of the CDR3: TGTGCCAGCAGCTCCCCCGGGACTTACAATGAGCAGTTCTTC. Looking up the rest from reference TRBV11-1 and TRBJ2-1 gives the full variable domain: EAEVAQSPRYKITEKSQAVAFWCDPISGHATLYWYRQILGQGPELLVQFQDESVVDDSQLPKDRFSAERLKGVDSTLKIQPAELGDSAMYLCASSSPGTYNEQFFGPGTRLTVL.

Only one count was recorded for this clonotype. The chain links TRBV23-1 to TRBJ2-7; D not certain. TRBV23-1 counts as an open reading frame of uncertain function. The V end was cut by 1 base, the J end by 7 bases, with 14 bases between. The CDR3 contains 14 residues. The CDR3 DNA reads as TGCGCCAGCAGTCAATACCCCAACCCTTGGGAGCAGTACTTC. Translation gives CASSQYPNPWEQYF.

The gene calls are TRBV11-3 and TRBJ2-5, with D perhaps matching TRBD2 (5 bases). The V and J ends lost 1 base and 2 bases respectively, with 8 bases between them. CDR1 SGHNT and CDR2 YENEEA come from the germline V gene. The CDR3 runs 14 residues. CDR3 loop: CASSLGRVQETQYF. The CDR3 DNA is TGTGCCAGCAGCTTAGGGCGGGTTCAAGAGACCCAGTACTTC.

This chain links TRBV10-3 with TRBJ1-5; no firm D call. From germline, CDR1 is ENHRY and CDR2 SYGVKD. This CDR3 spans 15 amino acids. With 0 bases removed from V and 4 bases from J, the gap between germline ends came to 10 bases. The CDR3 nucleotides are TGTGCCATCAGTGAGTCGGGGAGGGTAAATCAGCCCCAGCATTTT. Translation gives CAISESGRVNQPQHF.

This chain connects TRBV4-1 to TRBJ1-2; 9 bases agree with TRBD1. Germline-derived CDR1 and CDR2 are MGHRA and YSYEKL. CDR3 length: 15 residues. With 3 bases clipped from V and 8 bases from J, the junction kept 10 bases outside the gene matches. CDR3 DNA: TGCGCCAGCAGCCAGGAAGGGACAGGGTTCAACGGCTACACCTTC. Encoded protein: CASSQEGTGFNGYTF.

The rearrangement joins TRBV12-3 or TRBV12-4 to TRBJ1-1; D might be TRBD1 (5 bases). The CDR3 has 17 residues. Trimming pared 7 bases from V and 1 base from J, leaving 22 bases between. CDR3 region: CASTQMGPLMANTEAFF. The CDR3 DNA is TGTGCCAGCACCCAAATGGGGCCTTTAATGGCGAACACTGAAGCTTTCTTT.

CDR3 sequence reads: CASSQFSNIGQYF. CDR3 bases: TGCGCCAGCAGCCAATTTTCAAACATCGGGCAGTATTTT. This chain links TRBV4-3 with TRBJ2-3; no definite D call. The CDR3 is 13 amino acids. The V gene lost 2 bases and the J gene lost 11 bases, with 14 bases spanning the gap. The germline gives CDR1 LGHNA, CDR2 YSLEER.

This chain connects TRBV6-1 to TRBJ1-3, with D perhaps TRBD1 (6 bases). Trimming left V 6 bases short and J 3 bases short, with 18 bases between. The CDR3 consists of 16 residues. Germline V lookup: CDR1 MNHNS, CDR2 SASEGT. CDR3 sequence: CASSATLDSGGNTIYF. The DNA of the CDR3 is TGTGCCAGCAGCGCCACCTTGGACAGCGGTGGAAACACCATATATTTT.